These 10 T cell receptor beta chains came from one sample sequenced in a study of preoperative IRX-2 immunotherapy in early breast cancer. Some clones are missing from TCRdb's copy, which holds only in-frame ones; the method was immunoSEQ multiplex PCR. The sample has about 11,000 clones, approximately 79% seen once; the top ten hold about 6%. Treatment reported: preoperative locoregional IRX-2 cytokine immunotherapy. The sample consisted of lymph node tissue, taken before IRX-2 immunotherapy. Receptors were obtained from a human donor with breast cancer.

A few counts support this clone. J is TRBJ1-5 and V is TRBV5-1; 9 bases align to TRBD1. The CDR3 extends over 17 amino acids. J gave up 3 bases and V 4 bases, and 11 bases lay outside the gene matches. Germline V lookup: CDR1 SGHRS, CDR2 YFSETQ. As DNA, the CDR3 is TGCGCCAGCAGCATAGGGACAGGGAATATAAACAATCAGCCCCAGCATTTT. Its protein is CASSIGTGNINNQPQHF.

This clone was picked up one time. The V gene is TRBV6-1, the J gene TRBJ1-1; 7 bases fit TRBD1. V gave up 1 base and J gave up 3 bases; unmatched junction bases: 14. Per germline, CDR1 MNHNS and CDR2 SASEGT. CDR3 size: 18 residues. The CDR3 coding sequence is TGTGCCAGCAGTGAAGGTAGGGGGCGACTAGGGGTGGACACTGAAGCTTTCTTT. This codes for CASSEGRGRLGVDTEAFF.

The chain links TRBV22-1 to TRBJ2-4; TRBD1 is the table's D call and was not checked against the DNA. TRBV22-1 is termed a pseudogene. The CDR3 totals 16 residues. The CDR3, as DNA: TGTGCCAGCAGTTCCCCAGGGGATCTAGCCAAAAACATTCAGTACTTC. This encodes CASSSPGDLAKNIQYF.

DNA of the CDR3: TGCAGCGTCCGCCGGGACCCGAGCTCCTACAATGAGCAGTTCTTC. It is translated as CSVRRDPSSYNEQFF. The chain uses TRBV29-1 and TRBJ2-1; D may be TRBD1 or TRBD2 (5 bases each). The ends were cut back, 6 bases at V and 0 bases at J, with 15 bases in the middle. From germline, CDR1 is SQVTM and CDR2 ANQGSEA. CDR3 length: 15 amino acids.

The chain employs TRBV29-1 and TRBJ1-1; D unclear. V was shortened by 7 bases and J by 1 base, with 13 bases between the two germline ends. The V gene's germline CDR1 is SQVTM and CDR2 ANQGSEA. The CDR3 has 13 residues. The CDR3 protein is CSAANGENTEAFF. The CDR3 DNA sequence: TGCAGCGCCGCAAATGGGGAGAACACTGAAGCTTTCTTT.

This chain links TRBV6-8 with TRBJ2-7; D is undetermined. Germline V gives CDR1 MNHGY, CDR2 SAAAGT. CDR3 length: 15 residues. V gave up 9 bases and J gave up 2 bases, with 20 bases separating them. CDR3 nucleotide sequence: TGTGCCAGTCCCCTTTTCTTTTCGGAGCCCTACGAGCAGTACTTC. Its translation: CASPLFFSEPYEQYF.

This clone was detected only a few times. The genes are TRBV6-8 and TRBJ1-1, with D hard to call. V lost 5 bases and J lost 0, with 16 bases in between. The length of the CDR3 is 16 residues. Germline V gene lookup returns CDR1 MNHGY and CDR2 SAAAGT. CDR3 nucleotide sequence: TGTGCCAGCAGTCAATCGGTGGGCAGAATGAACACTGAAGCTTTCTTT. Protein: CASSQSVGRMNTEAFF.

J is TRBJ2-3 and V is TRBV9, with 8 bases lining up with TRBD1. The V gene's germline CDR1 is SGDLS and CDR2 YYNGEE. CDR3 length: 16 amino acids. J lost 3 bases, V lost 6 bases, and 12 bases had no gene match. The CDR3 nucleotides read TGTGCCAGCACCCCCCCGGGGACAGGAAAGACAGATACGCAGTATTTT. Its protein product is CASTPPGTGKTDTQYF.

The chain combines TRBV30 with TRBJ1-2; 7 bases are shared with TRBD1. Germline CDR1 and CDR2: GTSNPN and SVGIG (reference sequence). This CDR3 region has 14 residues. The trim removed 4 bases at V and 4 bases at J, leaving 9 bases unmatched. The chain's CDR3 is CAWKGRGGIYGYTF. The CDR3 DNA sequence: TGTGCCTGGAAGGGCAGGGGGGGAATCTATGGCTACACCTTC.

The V and J genes are TRBV6-8 and TRBJ2-1; 10 nucleotides agree with TRBD2. Germline V gives CDR1 MNHGY, CDR2 SAAAGT. The CDR3 is 14 residues long. J lost 7 bases, V lost 2 bases, and 2 bases had no gene match. The CDR3 bases are TGTGCCAGCAGTTACACGACTAGCGGGAATGAGCAGTTCTTC. Encoded protein: CASSYTTSGNEQFF.